These 2 T cell receptor beta chains originate from one sample sequenced in a study of shared clonotypes between healthy human individuals. Clones were read by immunoSEQ multiplex PCR, and TCRdb kept only the in-frame ones, dropping some. The repertoire holds about 820,000 clones, with about 92% as singletons. It was CD45RO-negative cells, positively selected for CCR7, that made up naive CD8 cells, with terminally differentiated effector memory CD45RA+ cells excluded. Sequenced material: naive CD8+ T cells sorted from blood. The receptors come from a man aged 25-45 years in good health.

V gene TRBV9 combines with J gene TRBJ2-7; 9 bases are shared with TRBD1. V trimming: 4 bases; J trimming: 3 bases; junction bases outside the gene matches: 8. Germline V gene data show CDR1 as SGDLS and CDR2 as YYNGEE. This CDR3 spans 15 amino acids. CDR3 DNA sequence: TGTGCCAGCAGCTCAAGACCGGGACAGGGCTACGAGCAGTACTTC. Translating gives CASSSRPGQGYEQYF.

The chain couples TRBV28 to TRBJ2-1; 7 positions match TRBD2. The CDR3 extends over 16 amino acids. Germline CDR1 and CDR2: MDHEN and SYDVKM. V was clipped by 6 bases and J by 9 bases; unmatched bases: 17. CDR3 region: CASSPNPGLRKPEQFF. The CDR3 DNA follows: TGTGCCAGCAGCCCGAATCCGGGACTAAGGAAGCCTGAGCAGTTCTTC.